This record looks at one T cell receptor (beta chain) sequence and its context. This sample is drawn from a study of blood T cell repertoires in COVID-19. Sequencing was performed with immunoSEQ multiplex PCR; in TCRdb, only in-frame clones are kept and a portion is missing. The sample includes 350,000 to 500,000 clones, approximately 91% of them seen just once. There are 14 residues in the CDR3. Trimming removed 2 bases at V and 1 base at J, with 9 bases between. Germline CDR1 SGDLS, CDR2 YYNGEE. This sequence joins TRBV9 and TRBJ1-1; no clear D. This receptor was taken from a woman under 30 who had been exposed to COVID-19. The sample taken for sequencing was PBMCs or T cells enriched from blood (not recorded which). CDR3: CASSVGAGNTEAFF. The CDR3 DNA reads as TGTGCCAGCAGCGTTGGTGCAGGGAACACTGAAGCTTTCTTT.